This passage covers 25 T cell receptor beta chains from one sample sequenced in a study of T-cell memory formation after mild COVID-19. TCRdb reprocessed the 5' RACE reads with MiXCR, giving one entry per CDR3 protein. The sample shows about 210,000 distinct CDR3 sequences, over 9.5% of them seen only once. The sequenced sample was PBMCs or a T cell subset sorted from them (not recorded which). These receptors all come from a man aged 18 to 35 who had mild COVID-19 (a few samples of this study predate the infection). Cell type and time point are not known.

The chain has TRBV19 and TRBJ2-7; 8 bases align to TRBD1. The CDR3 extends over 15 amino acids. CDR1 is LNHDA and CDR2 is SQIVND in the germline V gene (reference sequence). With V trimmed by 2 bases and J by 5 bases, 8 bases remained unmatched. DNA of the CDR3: TGTGCCAGTAGTATACAGGGGGCCATCTTCCACGAGCAGTACTTC. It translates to CASSIQGAIFHEQYF.

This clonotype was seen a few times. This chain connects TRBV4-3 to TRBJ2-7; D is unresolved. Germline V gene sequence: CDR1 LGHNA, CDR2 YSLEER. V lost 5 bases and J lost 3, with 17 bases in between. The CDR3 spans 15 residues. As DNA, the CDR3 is TGCGCCAGCAGCATACGACGGGCACCTAGCTACGAGCAGTACTTC. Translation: CASSIRRAPSYEQYF.

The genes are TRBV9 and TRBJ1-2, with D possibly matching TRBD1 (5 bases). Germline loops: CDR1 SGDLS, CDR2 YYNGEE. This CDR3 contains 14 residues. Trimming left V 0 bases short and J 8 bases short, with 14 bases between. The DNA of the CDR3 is TGTGCCAGCAGCGTAGCTAAGAGGGGTCGGGGCTACACCTTC. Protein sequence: CASSVAKRGRGYTF.

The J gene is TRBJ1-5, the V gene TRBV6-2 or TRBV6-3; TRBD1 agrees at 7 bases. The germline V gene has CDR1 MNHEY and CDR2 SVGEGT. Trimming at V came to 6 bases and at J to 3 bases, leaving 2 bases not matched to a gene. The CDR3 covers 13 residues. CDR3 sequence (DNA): TGTGCCAGCAGGGGACAGCTCAATCAGCCCCAGCATTTT. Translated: CASRGQLNQPQHF.

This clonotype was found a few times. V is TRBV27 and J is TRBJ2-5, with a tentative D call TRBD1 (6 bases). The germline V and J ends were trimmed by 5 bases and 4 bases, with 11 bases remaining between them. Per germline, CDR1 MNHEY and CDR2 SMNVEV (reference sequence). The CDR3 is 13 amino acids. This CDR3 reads CASSARGRETQYF. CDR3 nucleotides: TGTGCCAGCAGTGCCAGGGGCCGAGAGACCCAGTACTTC.

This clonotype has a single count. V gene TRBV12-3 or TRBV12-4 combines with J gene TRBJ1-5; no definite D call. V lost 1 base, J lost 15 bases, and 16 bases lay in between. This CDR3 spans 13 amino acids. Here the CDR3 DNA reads TGTGCCAGCAGTTTAGAGGCGGGAATCATTGGGCATTTT. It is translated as CASSLEAGIIGHF.

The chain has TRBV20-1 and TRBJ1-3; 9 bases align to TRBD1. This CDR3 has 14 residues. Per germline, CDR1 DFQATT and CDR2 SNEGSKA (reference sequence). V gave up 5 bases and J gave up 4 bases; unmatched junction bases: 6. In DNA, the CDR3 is TGCAGTGCTTGGGGGACAGGGTCAGGAAACACCATATATTTT. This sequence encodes CSAWGTGSGNTIYF.

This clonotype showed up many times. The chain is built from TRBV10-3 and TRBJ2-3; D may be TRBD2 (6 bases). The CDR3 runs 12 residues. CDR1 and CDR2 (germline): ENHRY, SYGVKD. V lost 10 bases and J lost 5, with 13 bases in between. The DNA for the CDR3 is TGTGCCAACGGGGACTCGGGAGATACGCAGTATTTT. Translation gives CANGDSGDTQYF.

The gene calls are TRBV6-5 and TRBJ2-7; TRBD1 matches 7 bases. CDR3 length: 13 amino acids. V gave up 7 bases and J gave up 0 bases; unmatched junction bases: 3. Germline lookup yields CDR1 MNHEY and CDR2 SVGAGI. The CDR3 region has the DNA TGTGCCAGCACCGGACAGGCCTCCTACGAGCAGTACTTC. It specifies CASTGQASYEQYF.

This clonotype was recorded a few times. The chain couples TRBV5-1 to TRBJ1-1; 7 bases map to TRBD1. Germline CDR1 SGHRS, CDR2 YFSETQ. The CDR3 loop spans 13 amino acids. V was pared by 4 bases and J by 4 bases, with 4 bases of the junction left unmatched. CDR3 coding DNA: TGCGCCAGCAGCACCGACAGGGTCACTGAAGCTTTCTTT. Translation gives CASSTDRVTEAFF.

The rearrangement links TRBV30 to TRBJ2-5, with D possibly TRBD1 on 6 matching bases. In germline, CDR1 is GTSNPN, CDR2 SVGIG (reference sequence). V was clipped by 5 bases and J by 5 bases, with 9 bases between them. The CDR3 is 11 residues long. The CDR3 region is CAWGTRETQYF. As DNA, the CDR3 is TGTGCCTGGGGGACAAGGGAGACCCAGTACTTC. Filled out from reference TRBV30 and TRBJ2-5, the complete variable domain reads SQTIHQWPATLVQPVGSPLSLECTVEGTSNPNLYWYRQAAGRGLQLLFYSVGIGQISSEVPQNLSASRPQDRQFILSSKKLLLSDSGFYLCAWGTRETQYFGPGTRLLVL.

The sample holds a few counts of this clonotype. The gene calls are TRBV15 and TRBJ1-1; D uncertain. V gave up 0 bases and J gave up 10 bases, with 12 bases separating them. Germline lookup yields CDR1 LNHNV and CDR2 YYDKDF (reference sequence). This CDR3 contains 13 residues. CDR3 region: CATSRDLGEGAFF. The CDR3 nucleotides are TGTGCCACCAGCAGAGATCTCGGGGAAGGAGCTTTCTTT.

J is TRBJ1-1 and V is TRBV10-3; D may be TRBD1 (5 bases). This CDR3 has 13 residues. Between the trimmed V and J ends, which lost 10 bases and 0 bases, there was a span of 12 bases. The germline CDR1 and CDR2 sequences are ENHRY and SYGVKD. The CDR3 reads CATHNRMNTEAFF. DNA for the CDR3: TGTGCCACCCACAACAGGATGAACACTGAAGCTTTCTTT.

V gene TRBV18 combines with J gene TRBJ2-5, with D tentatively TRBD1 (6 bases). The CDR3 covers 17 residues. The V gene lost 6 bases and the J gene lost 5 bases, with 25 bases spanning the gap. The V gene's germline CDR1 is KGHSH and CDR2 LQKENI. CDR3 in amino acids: CASSLLPQGPTGETQYF. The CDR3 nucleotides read TGTGCCAGCTCTCTCCTCCCACAGGGCCCGACGGGTGAGACCCAGTACTTC. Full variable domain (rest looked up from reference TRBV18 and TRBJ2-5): NAGVMQNPRHLVRRRGQEARLRCSPMKGHSHVYWYRQLPEEGLKFMVYLQKENIIDESGMPKERFSAEFPKEGPSILRIQQVVRGDSAAYFCASSLLPQGPTGETQYFGPGTRLLVL.

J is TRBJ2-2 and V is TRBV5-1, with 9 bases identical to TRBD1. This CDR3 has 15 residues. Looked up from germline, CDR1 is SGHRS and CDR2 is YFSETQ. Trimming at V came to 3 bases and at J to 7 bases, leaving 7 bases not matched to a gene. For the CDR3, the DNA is TGCGCCAGCAGCTCAGGGACAGGGCTTTACGGGGAGCTGTTTTTT. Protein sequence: CASSSGTGLYGELFF. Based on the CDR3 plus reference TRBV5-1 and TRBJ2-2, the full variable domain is KAGVTQTPRYLIKTRGQQVTLSCSPISGHRSVSWYQQTPGQGLQFLFEYFSETQRNKGNFPGRFSGRQFSNSRSEMNVSTLELGDSALYLCASSSGTGLYGELFFGEGSRLTVL.

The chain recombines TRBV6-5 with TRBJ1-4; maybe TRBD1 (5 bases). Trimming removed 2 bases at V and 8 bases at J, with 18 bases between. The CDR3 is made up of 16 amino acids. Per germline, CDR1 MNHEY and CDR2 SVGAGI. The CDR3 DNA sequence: TGTGCCAGCAGTTACGCACAATCGTCACGGGGCGAAAAACTGTTTTTT. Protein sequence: CASSYAQSSRGEKLFF.

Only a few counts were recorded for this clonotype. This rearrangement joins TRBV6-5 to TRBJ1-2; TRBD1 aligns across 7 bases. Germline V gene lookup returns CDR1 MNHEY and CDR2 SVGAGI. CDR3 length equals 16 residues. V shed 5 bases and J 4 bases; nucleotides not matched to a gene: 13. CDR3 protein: CASSTWFVRGSYGYTF. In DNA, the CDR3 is TGTGCCAGCAGTACGTGGTTTGTCAGGGGGAGCTATGGCTACACCTTC.

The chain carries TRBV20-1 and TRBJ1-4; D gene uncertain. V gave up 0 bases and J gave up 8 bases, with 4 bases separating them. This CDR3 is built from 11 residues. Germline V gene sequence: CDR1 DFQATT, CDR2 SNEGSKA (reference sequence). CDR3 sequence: CSAREEEKLFF. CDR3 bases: TGCAGTGCTAGAGAAGAGGAAAAACTGTTTTTT.

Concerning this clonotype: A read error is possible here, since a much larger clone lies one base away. The chain's CDR3 is CASSGSSGGAYNEQFF. The CDR3 region has the DNA TGCGCCAGCAGCGGCTCTAGCGGGGGGGCCTACAATGAGCAGTTCTTC. V and J are TRBV5-1 and TRBJ2-1; 12 bases map to TRBD2. The germline V gene has CDR1 SGHRS and CDR2 YFSETQ. The CDR3 length is 16 residues. V lost 4 bases and J lost 2; bases outside the gene matches: 4. The full variable domain, rest sourced from reference TRBV5-1 and TRBJ2-1, is KAGVTQTPRYLIKTRGQQVTLSCSPISGHRSVSWYQQTPGQGLQFLFEYFSETQRNKGNFPGRFSGRQFSNSRSEMNVSTLELGDSALYLCASSGSSGGAYNEQFFGPGTRLTVL.

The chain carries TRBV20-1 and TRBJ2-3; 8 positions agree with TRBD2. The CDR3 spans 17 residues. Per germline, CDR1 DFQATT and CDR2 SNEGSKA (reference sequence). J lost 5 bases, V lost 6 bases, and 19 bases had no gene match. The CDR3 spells CSAEVGPLADSGDTQYF. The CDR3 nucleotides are TGCAGTGCCGAGGTCGGCCCACTAGCGGATAGTGGAGATACGCAGTATTTT.

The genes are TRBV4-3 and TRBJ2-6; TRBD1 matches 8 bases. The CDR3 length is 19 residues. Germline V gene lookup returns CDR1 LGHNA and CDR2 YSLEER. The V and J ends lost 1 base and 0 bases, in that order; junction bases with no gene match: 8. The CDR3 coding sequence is TGCGCCAGCAGCCAAGTTCCGGGACAGGCGCCCTCTGGGGCCAACGTCCTGACTTTC. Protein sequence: CASSQVPGQAPSGANVLTF.

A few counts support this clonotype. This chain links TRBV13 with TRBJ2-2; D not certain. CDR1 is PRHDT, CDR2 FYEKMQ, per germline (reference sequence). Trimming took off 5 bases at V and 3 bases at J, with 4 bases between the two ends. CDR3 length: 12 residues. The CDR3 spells CASSRHTGELFF. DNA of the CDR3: TGTGCCAGCAGCCGACACACCGGGGAGCTGTTTTTT.

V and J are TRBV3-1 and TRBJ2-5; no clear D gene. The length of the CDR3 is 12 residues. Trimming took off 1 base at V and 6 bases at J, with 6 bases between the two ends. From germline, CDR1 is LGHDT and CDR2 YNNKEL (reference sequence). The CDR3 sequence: CASSQGGQTQYF. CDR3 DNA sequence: TGTGCCAGCAGCCAAGGCGGCCAGACCCAGTACTTC.

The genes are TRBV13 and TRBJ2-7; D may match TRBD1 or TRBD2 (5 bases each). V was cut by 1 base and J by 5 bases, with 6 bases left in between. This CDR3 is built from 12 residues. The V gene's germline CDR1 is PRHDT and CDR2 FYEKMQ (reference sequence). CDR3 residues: CASSLVGDEQYF. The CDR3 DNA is TGTGCCAGCAGCTTAGTGGGGGACGAGCAGTACTTC.

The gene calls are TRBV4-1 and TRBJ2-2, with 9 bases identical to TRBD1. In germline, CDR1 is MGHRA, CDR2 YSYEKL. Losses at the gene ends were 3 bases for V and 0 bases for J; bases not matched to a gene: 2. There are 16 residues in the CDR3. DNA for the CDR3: TGCGCCAGCAGCCACGACAGGGGGGCGAACACCGGGGAGCTGTTTTTT. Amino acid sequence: CASSHDRGANTGELFF.